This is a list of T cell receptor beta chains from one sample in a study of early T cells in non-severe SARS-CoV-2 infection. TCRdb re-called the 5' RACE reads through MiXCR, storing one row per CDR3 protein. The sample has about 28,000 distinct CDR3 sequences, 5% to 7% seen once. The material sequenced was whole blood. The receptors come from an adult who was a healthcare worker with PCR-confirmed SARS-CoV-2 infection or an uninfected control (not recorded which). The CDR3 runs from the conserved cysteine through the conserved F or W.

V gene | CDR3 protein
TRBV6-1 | CAGSDRINSNQPQHF
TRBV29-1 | CSVERSGNTEAFF
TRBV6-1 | CASSEAGLPGNTIYF
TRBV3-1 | CASSPDPLRTEAFF
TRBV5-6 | CASSFQVVGHNEQFF
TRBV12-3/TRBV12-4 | CASSKTQQGKGDEQYF
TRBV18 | CASSAFGTEAFF
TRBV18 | CASSPDNTDTQYF
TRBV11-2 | CASSFGGPSYNEQFF
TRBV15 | CATSRDRGAATGELFF
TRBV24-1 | CATSENSFEQFF
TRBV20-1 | CSARDRGLSYEQYF
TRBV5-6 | CASSLAAGGKYEQYF
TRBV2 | CASSETGAQPQHF
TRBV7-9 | CASSGWPQYNEKLFF
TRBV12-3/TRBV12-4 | CASSFDGNNQPQHF
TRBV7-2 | CASSLNGENTIYF
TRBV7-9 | CASSSMTVQETQYF
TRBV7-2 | CASSLALSTDTQYF
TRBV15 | CATSPPGVYEQYF
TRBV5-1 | CASSAKLAAHEQYF
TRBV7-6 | CASSRRSAEELFF
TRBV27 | CASSLSATGYSNQPQHF
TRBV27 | CASSSRGRGANEKLFF
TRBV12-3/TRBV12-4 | CASTLSDRLVSGANVLTF
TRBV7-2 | CASSLLAGGLAKNIQYF
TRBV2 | CATLGETLFF
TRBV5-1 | CASSPGTSADTQYF
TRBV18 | CASSPPSGIGYTF
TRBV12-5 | CASGDRTIMPQHF
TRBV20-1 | CSATNRVEQFF
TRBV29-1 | CSVAEMNTEAFF
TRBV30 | CAWSGGHPDTQYF
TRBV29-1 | CSVMTGGRSYNEQFF
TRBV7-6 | CASSNRAVSAKLFF
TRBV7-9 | CASSRGDTQYF
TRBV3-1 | CASSQKTWGGAFF
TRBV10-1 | CASSDSGMETQYF
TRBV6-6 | CASSSRGYEQYF
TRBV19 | CASAQGTEAFF
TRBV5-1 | CASSLAGFFGGANRDTDTQYF
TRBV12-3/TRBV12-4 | CASSTGQGRGYTF
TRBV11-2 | CASSLDRVAGNTIYF
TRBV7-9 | CASSLRTSGISETQYF
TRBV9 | CASSVEAGANYGYTF
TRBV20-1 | CSANDPRGHTNQPQHF
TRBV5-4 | CASSFATGGYEQYF